The next 19 T cell receptor beta chains were all read from a single sample in a study of T cell changes during pregnancy in multiple sclerosis. This table comes from immunoSEQ multiplex PCR, and its TCRdb copy is limited to in-frame clones, with some not included. Of about 59,000 clones listed, roughly 93% were seen once; the top ten hold 1% to 1.5%. Sequencing was performed on peripheral blood, taken in the second trimester of pregnancy. The receptors derive from a female donor with multiple sclerosis, enrolled in a pregnancy study.

The chain recombines TRBV6-1 with TRBJ1-1, with TRBD1 matching 7 bases. J gave up 4 bases and V 0 bases, and 5 bases lay outside the gene matches. The germline gives CDR1 MNHNS, CDR2 SASEGT. The CDR3 extends over 15 amino acids. The CDR3 nucleotides are TGTGCCAGCAGTGAAGCAGGTACAGGGGCCACTGAAGCTTTCTTT. Translation: CASSEAGTGATEAFF.

The chain uses TRBV27 and TRBJ1-6, with D unclear. Trimming took 6 bases from V and 6 from J, leaving 9 bases between them. Germline loops: CDR1 MNHEY, CDR2 SMNVEV (reference sequence). The CDR3 covers 13 residues. Here the CDR3 reads CASRPPGNSPLHF. The CDR3 DNA is TGTGCCAGCAGACCCCCGGGTAATTCACCCCTCCACTTT.

This chain joins TRBV28 and TRBJ2-1; 7 bases are a match to TRBD2. The ends lost 6 bases at V and 2 bases at J; junction bases unmatched: 7. The CDR3 has 15 amino acids. CDR1 and CDR2 (germline): MDHEN, SYDVKM. The DNA for the CDR3 is TGTGCCAGCAGCCTGGGTGGGGGGGCCTACAATGAGCAGTTCTTC. Translated, it gives CASSLGGGAYNEQFF.

The chain is built from TRBV21-1 and TRBJ1-6. TRBV21-1 is an annotated pseudogene. The CDR3 covers 13 residues. CDR3 sequence (DNA): TGTGCCAGCAGGGGTCTTATAGCTTCACCCCTCCACTTT. Residues: CASRGLIASPLHF.

The chain combines TRBV27 with TRBJ2-5; weak D call: TRBD2 (7 bases). The CDR3 runs 14 residues. V was trimmed by 6 bases and J by 5 bases, leaving 16 bases between them. Germline V gene sequence: CDR1 MNHEY, CDR2 SMNVEV (reference sequence). CDR3 protein: CASRVGGALETQYF. CDR3 nucleotide sequence: TGTGCCAGCAGGGTTGGGGGGGCCTTGGAGACCCAGTACTTC.

The V and J genes are TRBV5-1 and TRBJ2-7; maybe TRBD2 (6 bases). CDR1 SGHRS and CDR2 YFSETQ come from the germline V gene. The V gene lost 3 bases and the J gene lost 3 bases, with 16 bases spanning the gap. The CDR3 loop spans 15 amino acids. The CDR3 nucleotides are TGCGCCAGCAGCTCACACGGGACTGCGATCTACGAGCAGTACTTC. Translation: CASSSHGTAIYEQYF.

The chain carries TRBV6-1 and TRBJ1-2, with D unresolved. CDR1 MNHNS and CDR2 SASEGT come from the germline V gene. The CDR3 has 13 amino acids. V gave up 5 bases and J gave up 5 bases, with 12 bases separating them. CDR3: CASSTQVPYGYTF. Written as DNA, the CDR3 is TGTGCCAGCAGTACCCAGGTCCCATATGGCTACACCTTC.

V usage is TRBV13 and J usage is TRBJ2-3; 7 positions agree with TRBD2. The CDR3 runs 14 residues. J gave up 4 bases and V 5 bases, and 6 bases lay outside the gene matches. Germline CDR1 and CDR2: PRHDT and FYEKMQ (reference sequence). The DNA for the CDR3 is TGTGCCAGCAGCCCTCGACTAGCTGCAGATACGCAGTATTTT. Protein: CASSPRLAADTQYF.

V is TRBV28 and J is TRBJ2-7, with 9 bases matching TRBD1. After removal of 6 bases from V and 7 bases from J, the junction contained 19 bases not matched to a gene. CDR1 and CDR2 (germline): MDHEN, SYDVKM. This CDR3 comprises 17 residues. Here the CDR3 DNA reads TGTGCCAGCAGAGCACTATCAGGACAGGGGTCGGTTAGGGAGCAGTACTTC. This codes for CASRALSGQGSVREQYF.

The rearrangement links TRBV6-5 to TRBJ2-1; 10 nucleotides match TRBD2. Per the germline V gene, CDR1 is MNHEY and CDR2 is SVGAGI. V trimming: 2 bases; J trimming: 5 bases; junction bases outside the gene matches: 6. The CDR3 is 16 residues long. CDR3 nucleotides: TGTGCCAGCAGTTACGGTGGAGCGGGGGGGAACAATGAGCAGTTCTTC. The encoded protein is CASSYGGAGGNNEQFF.

This clone was seen a single time. This rearrangement joins TRBV6-6 to TRBJ1-6, with 7 bases that match TRBD1. Germline values: CDR1 MNHNY, CDR2 SVGAGI (reference sequence). The junction had 5 bases not matched to a gene; V was cut back by 1 base and J by 5 bases. The CDR3 is 16 residues long. The CDR3 DNA is TGTGCCAGCAGTTACTTCGGGACAGATGATAATTCACCCCTCCACTTT. Translated, it gives CASSYFGTDDNSPLHF.

The V and J genes are TRBV6-1 and TRBJ1-1; D is uncertain. Germline CDR1 reads MNHNS; CDR2 reads SASEGT. The length of the CDR3 is 12 residues. Trimming took 6 bases from V and 0 from J, leaving 5 bases between them. CDR3 protein: CASSYLNTEAFF. Written as DNA, the CDR3 is TGTGCCAGCAGCTACCTGAACACTGAAGCTTTCTTT.

The rearrangement links TRBV18 to TRBJ2-5, with D possibly TRBD2 on 6 matching bases. The CDR3 is 13 residues long. Trimming took 4 bases from V and 3 from J, leaving 9 bases between them. CDR1 is KGHSH and CDR2 is LQKENI in the germline V gene. CDR3 region: CASSLGLEETQYF. CDR3 nucleotide sequence: TGTGCCAGCTCACTGGGACTTGAAGAGACCCAGTACTTC.

The genes are TRBV7-8 and TRBJ1-1, with TRBD1 identical over 9 bases. Trimming at V came to 5 bases and at J to 2 bases, leaving 15 bases not matched to a gene. This CDR3 is 18 amino acids long. CDR1 and CDR2 from the germline V gene are SGHVS and FQNEAQ. The CDR3 sequence: CASSPDRGAIKRNTEAFF. CDR3 coding DNA: TGTGCCAGCAGCCCAGACAGGGGGGCAATAAAGCGAAACACTGAAGCTTTCTTT.

This rearrangement joins TRBV29-1 to TRBJ2-5, with D maybe TRBD1 (6 bases). Trimming cost V 8 bases and J 4 bases, with 17 bases left between them. The CDR3 is 13 residues long. Per germline, CDR1 SQVTM and CDR2 ANQGSEA. CDR3 loop: CSFHTGKGETQYF. CDR3 DNA: TGCAGCTTCCACACAGGGAAGGGAGAGACCCAGTACTTC.

CDR3 residues: CASSPIIAGNTGELFF. The DNA for the CDR3 is TGTGCCAGCTCACCAATTATAGCGGGGAACACCGGGGAGCTGTTTTTT. The chain joins TRBV18 to TRBJ2-2; 7 positions match TRBD2. Per germline, CDR1 KGHSH and CDR2 LQKENI. After removal of 2 bases from V and 1 base from J, the junction contained 4 bases not matched to a gene. CDR3 length: 16 amino acids.

J is TRBJ2-2 and V is TRBV4-3; D may be TRBD1 (6 bases). Trimming pared 4 bases from V and 7 bases from J, leaving 16 bases between. CDR3 size: 15 residues. Germline-derived CDR1 and CDR2 are LGHNA and YSLEER. This CDR3 reads CASSPANRAGGELFF. DNA for the CDR3: TGCGCCAGCAGCCCAGCCAACAGGGCGGGCGGGGAGCTGTTTTTT.

The chain combines TRBV9 with TRBJ2-2; D not resolved. Germline CDR1 SGDLS, CDR2 YYNGEE. Trimming left V 0 bases short and J 0 bases short, with 9 bases between. The CDR3 has 16 residues. Written as DNA, the CDR3 is TGTGCCAGCAGCGTAGATAAATTCGCGAACACCGGGGAGCTGTTTTTT. Its protein is CASSVDKFANTGELFF.

This clone was picked up one time. The chain has TRBV9 and TRBJ2-1, with 7 bases identical to TRBD1. V dropped 0 bases and J dropped 12; count of bases not matched to a gene: 9. The length of the CDR3 is 14 residues. Germline V gene sequence: CDR1 SGDLS, CDR2 YYNGEE. CDR3 in amino acids: CASSVEQGSFRQFF. CDR3 nucleotide sequence: TGTGCCAGCAGCGTAGAACAGGGGAGCTTTCGGCAGTTCTTC.